Included here is one T cell receptor beta chain sequence, with context. The antigen remains undetermined. This record belongs to a study of beta chain features in type 1 diabetes. What was sequenced were expressed TCRB transcripts, since all of the isolated RNA had been reverse transcribed. Method: immunoSEQ multiplex PCR; TCRdb's copy keeps in-frame clones and lacks some. The repertoire has about 340,000 clones, about 13% of them found once; the top ten carry nearly 0.015%. Study results and caveats: For Type 1 diabetes patients, all four CD4+ subsets carried TCRB CDR3s that were moderately but significantly shorter.

The CDR3 has 14 residues. The germline CDR1 and CDR2 sequences are SGHTS and YDEGEE. V lost 4 bases and J 2 bases, leaving 13 bases between the germline ends. The sequenced material came from naive CD4+ T cells from blood. The chain carries TRBV5-8 and TRBJ2-7, with unresolved D. The sequence was collected from a young woman with type 1 diabetes. The CDR3 DNA follows: TGTGCCAGCAGCCACCACCTCGGTACCTACGAGCAGTACTTC. Protein product: CASSHHLGTYEQYF. Variable domain in full (rest from reference TRBV5-8 and TRBJ2-7): EAGVTQSPTHLIKTRGQQATLRCSPISGHTSVYWYQQALGLGLQFLLWYDEGEERNRGNFPPRFSGRQFPNYSSELNVNALELEDSALYLCASSHHLGTYEQYFGPGTRLTVT.